Listed below are T cell receptor beta chains from one sample, sequenced in a study of cytomegalovirus exposure and HLA in healthy donors. Generated by immunoSEQ multiplex PCR, the TCRdb table keeps only in-frame clones and is missing some. In all, the sample yields about 210,000 clones. The sample taken for sequencing was PBMCs. All receptors come from a woman aged 25 to 45 in good health and CMV-seropositive. Each CDR3 is given with its conserved first and last residue. Each record gives: D gene, J gene, V gene, CDR3 protein, CDR3 DNA. A D gene is named only where the DNA matches it firmly.

NA | TRBJ2-5 | TRBV5-1 | CASRSGSQETQYF | TGCGCCAGCAGGTCGGGATCCCAGGAGACCCAGTACTTC
NA | TRBJ1-1 | TRBV10-3 | CAISRDTGSNTEAFF | TGTGCCATCAGCCGGGACACGGGGTCGAACACTGAAGCTTTCTTT
TRBD1 | TRBJ2-1 | TRBV5-4 | CASSYRQGVYNEQFF | TGTGCCAGCAGCTATAGACAGGGTGTCTACAATGAGCAGTTCTTC
NA | TRBJ2-7 | TRBV11-2 | CASSLVGSPYEQYF | TGTGCCAGCAGCTTAGTCGGTAGCCCCTACGAGCAGTACTTC
TRBD1 | TRBJ1-2 | TRBV27 | CASSLSHRGGYGYTF | TGTGCCAGCAGTTTATCGCACAGGGGAGGATATGGCTACACCTTC
TRBD2 | TRBJ2-3 | TRBV27 | CASSEVAGGGTDTQYF | TGTGCCAGCAGTGAAGTAGCGGGAGGGGGGACAGATACGCAGTATTTT
TRBD2 | TRBJ2-1 | TRBV11-2 | CASSLTLAASYNEQFF | TGTGCCAGCAGCTTAACTCTAGCGGCCTCCTACAATGAGCAGTTCTTC
TRBD2 | TRBJ2-1 | TRBV5-1 | CASSSPMTSGGLPSYNEQFF | TGCGCCAGCAGCTCCCCAATGACTAGCGGGGGGTTACCATCCTACAATGAGCAGTTCTTC
NA | TRBJ1-2 | TRBV30 | CAWGAVANYGYTF | TGTGCCTGGGGTGCGGTTGCTAACTATGGCTACACCTTC
TRBD1 | TRBJ1-5 | TRBV6-1 | CASSVTGGDQPQHF | TGTGCCAGCAGTGTAACAGGGGGCGACCAGCCCCAGCATTTT
NA | TRBJ2-1 | TRBV7-8 | CASSQGGAGPGNEQFF | TGTGCCAGCAGCCAGGGGGGAGCGGGCCCCGGCAATGAGCAGTTCTTC
TRBD1 | TRBJ1-1 | TRBV19 | CASSIGGTGGTEAFF | TGTGCCAGTAGTATAGGAGGGACAGGAGGCACTGAAGCTTTCTTT
NA | TRBJ1-4 | TRBV2 | CASSEGIGANEKLFF | TGTGCCAGCAGTGAAGGAATAGGGGCTAATGAAAAACTGTTTTTT
NA | TRBJ2-3 | TRBV14 | CASSQLGYYTDTQYF | TGTGCCAGCAGCCAACTTGGATACTACACAGATACGCAGTATTTT
TRBD1 | TRBJ2-7 | TRBV7-8 | CASSYRGTYEQYF | TGTGCCAGCAGCTACAGGGGGACCTACGAGCAGTACTTC
TRBD1 | TRBJ1-3 | TRBV5-4 | CASRPGQGSGNTIYF | TGTGCCAGCAGACCGGGACAGGGCTCTGGAAACACCATATATTTT
TRBD1 | TRBJ2-4 | TRBV2 | CASSIDRGGNIQYF | TGTGCCAGCAGCATAGACAGGGGAGGAAACATTCAGTACTTC
TRBD2 | TRBJ2-3 | TRBV7-8 | CASSPILAGGPFTQYF | TGTGCCAGCAGCCCCATTCTAGCGGGGGGGCCTTTTACGCAGTATTTT
NA | TRBJ2-7 | TRBV19 | CASKTADSYEQYF | TGTGCCAGTAAGACGGCGGACTCCTACGAGCAGTACTTC
NA | TRBJ2-7 | TRBV30 | CAWYTPGSSSHEQYF | TGTGCCTGGTACACACCGGGATCGTCGTCCCACGAGCAGTACTTC
TRBD1 | TRBJ2-5 | TRBV7-2 | CASRTTGGGETQYF | TGTGCCAGCAGAACAACAGGGGGCGGGGAGACCCAGTACTTC
TRBD2 | TRBJ2-7 | TRBV4-3 | CASSQGGGSSSYEQYF | TGCGCCAGCAGCCAAGGGGGGGGGAGTAGCTCCTACGAGCAGTACTTC
NA | TRBJ2-7 | TRBV30 | CAWGRGRYEQYF | TGTGCCTGGGGGCGGGGGCGCTACGAGCAGTACTTC
NA | TRBJ1-1 | TRBV27 | CASSFYPTLTGRNTEAFF | TGTGCCAGCAGTTTTTACCCTACATTAACAGGGAGAAACACTGAAGCTTTCTTT
NA | TRBJ2-7 | TRBV6-1 | CASYRDRDEQYF | TGTGCCAGCTACAGGGACCGGGACGAGCAGTACTTC
TRBD1 | TRBJ2-7 | TRBV27 | CASSEQQGYEQYF | TGTGCCAGCAGTGAGCAACAGGGGTACGAGCAGTACTTC
TRBD1 | TRBJ2-7 | TRBV5-5 | CASSLGGTGGVQQYF | TGTGCCAGCAGCTTGGGCGGGACAGGGGGTGTTCAGCAGTACTTC
NA | TRBJ2-7 | TRBV15 | CATSRDTQLGLYEQYF | TGTGCCACCAGCAGAGATACACAGTTGGGACTCTACGAGCAGTACTTC
NA | TRBJ1-2 | TRBV2 | CASSVWAGDYGYTF | TGTGCCAGCTCGGTATGGGCAGGGGACTATGGCTACACCTTC
NA | TRBJ1-3 | TRBV2 | CASSRSIPPGKTGNTIYF | TGTGCCAGCAGTAGGAGTATACCCCCTGGAAAAACTGGAAACACCATATATTTT
TRBD1 | TRBJ2-1 | TRBV30 | CAWSLVPGTGFNEQFF | TGTGCCTGGAGTTTGGTCCCCGGGACAGGGTTCAATGAGCAGTTCTTC
TRBD1 | TRBJ1-2 | TRBV5-1 | CASSTTGQSFTNYGYTF | TGCGCCAGCAGCACCACGGGACAGAGTTTCACTAACTATGGCTACACCTTC
TRBD1 | TRBJ1-5 | TRBV29-1 | CSVVTGAGGQPQHF | TGCAGCGTTGTAACAGGGGCGGGAGGGCAGCCCCAGCATTTT
NA | TRBJ1-1 | TRBV18 | CASSPSGVEAFF | TGTGCCAGCTCCCCTTCAGGGGTTGAAGCTTTCTTT
TRBD1 | TRBJ1-2 | TRBV6-1 | CASSETGDYGYTF | TGTGCCAGCAGTGAAACAGGGGACTATGGCTACACCTTC
NA | TRBJ1-1 | TRBV6-6 | CASTLEGTTEAFF | TGTGCCAGCACCTTGGAGGGGACCACTGAAGCTTTCTTT
NA | TRBJ2-5 | TRBV5-1 | CASSLAGQGGLETQYF | TGCGCCAGCAGCTTGGCAGGGCAGGGAGGCTTAGAGACCCAGTACTTC
NA | TRBJ2-5 | TRBV7-6 | CASSLRTEETQYF | TGTGCCAGCAGCTTAAGGACAGAAGAGACCCAGTACTTC
NA | TRBJ1-1 | TRBV2 | CASRGGTEAFF | TGTGCCAGCCGAGGGGGCACTGAAGCTTTCTTT
NA | TRBJ1-1 | TRBV11-2 | CASSLGAWNTEAFF | TGTGCCAGCAGCTTAGGGGCATGGAACACTGAAGCTTTCTTT
TRBD2 | TRBJ2-1 | TRBV19 | CASSPSRITSGGIYNEQFF | TGTGCCAGTAGTCCATCCCGCATAACTAGCGGGGGGATCTACAATGAGCAGTTCTTC
NA | TRBJ1-5 | TRBV25-1 | CASSESTGYQPQHF | TGTGCCAGCAGTGAATCAACAGGTTATCAGCCCCAGCATTTT
NA | TRBJ2-1 | TRBV5-1 | CASSLRGASYNEQFF | TGCGCCAGCAGCTTGCGGGGGGCTTCCTACAATGAGCAGTTCTTC
TRBD1 | TRBJ1-4 | TRBV30 | CAWAWTGTNEKLFF | TGTGCCTGGGCTTGGACAGGGACTAATGAAAAACTGTTTTTT
NA | TRBJ2-1 | TRBV4-1 | CASSLRGGFYNEQFF | TGCGCCAGCAGCCTCCGAGGCGGATTCTACAATGAGCAGTTCTTC
NA | TRBJ2-3 | TRBV10-2 | CASSEIGGGQTDTQYF | TGCGCCAGCAGTGAGATAGGGGGGGGTCAAACAGATACGCAGTATTTT
NA | TRBJ1-6 | TRBV2 | CASSEAGRNSPLHF | TGTGCCAGCAGTGAAGCGGGCAGGAATTCACCCCTCCACTTT
TRBD2 | TRBJ2-7 | TRBV5-1 | CASSLSSLGTSAEQYF | TGCGCCAGCAGCTTGTCAAGTCTCGGGACTAGCGCAGAGCAGTACTTC
NA | TRBJ1-1 | TRBV15 | CATSRDRIYTEAFF | TGTGCCACCAGCAGAGATCGTATCTACACTGAAGCTTTCTTT
TRBD1 | TRBJ1-2 | TRBV19 | CVSSKGQGTNYGYTF | TGTGTCAGTAGTAAGGGACAGGGAACTAACTATGGCTACACCTTC
NA | TRBJ1-1 | TRBV7-2 | CASSLTQGPAEAFF | TGTGCCAGCAGCCTCACCCAGGGGCCTGCTGAAGCTTTCTTT
NA | TRBJ1-2 | TRBV27 | CASSSLRDTIF | TGTGCCAGCAGTTCGCTGAGGGACACTATCTTC
TRBD2 | TRBJ2-1 | TRBV5-1 | CASSFKREGHNEQFF | TGCGCCAGCAGCTTTAAGCGGGAGGGCCACAATGAGCAGTTCTTC